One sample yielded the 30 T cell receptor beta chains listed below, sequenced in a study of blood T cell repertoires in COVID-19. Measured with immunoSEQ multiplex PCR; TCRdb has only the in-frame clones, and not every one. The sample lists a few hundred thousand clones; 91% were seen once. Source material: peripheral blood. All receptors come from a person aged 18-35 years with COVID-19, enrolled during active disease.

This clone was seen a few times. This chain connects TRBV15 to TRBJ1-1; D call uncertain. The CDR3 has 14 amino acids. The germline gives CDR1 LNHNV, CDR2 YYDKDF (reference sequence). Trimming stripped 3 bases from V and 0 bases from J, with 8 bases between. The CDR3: CATSRGRLNTEAFF. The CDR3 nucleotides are TGTGCCACCAGCAGGGGCAGACTGAACACTGAAGCTTTCTTT.

This chain's CDR3 is CASSLRPGEVYEQYF. CDR3 in DNA: TGCGCCAGCAGCTTGCGTCCCGGGGAAGTCTACGAGCAGTACTTC. The V call is TRBV5-1, the J call TRBJ2-7; maybe TRBD2 (5 bases). V lost 1 base and J 3 bases, leaving 14 bases between the germline ends. CDR1 SGHRS and CDR2 YFSETQ come from the germline V gene. CDR3 length: 15 amino acids.

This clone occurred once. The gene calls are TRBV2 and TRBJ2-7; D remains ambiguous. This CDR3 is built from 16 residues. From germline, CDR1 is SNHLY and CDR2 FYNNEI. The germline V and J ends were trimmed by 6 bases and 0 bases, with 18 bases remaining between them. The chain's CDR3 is CASSARFDTNSYEQYF. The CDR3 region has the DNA TGTGCCAGCAGCGCTCGGTTTGACACCAACTCCTACGAGCAGTACTTC.

The CDR3 DNA reads TGTGCCAGCAGCGTCGCTAGCGGCCTGTTCTACGAGCAGTACTTC. As protein: CASSVASGLFYEQYF. The chain is built from TRBV7-2 and TRBJ2-7; 7 bases are shared with TRBD2. CDR1 and CDR2 from the germline V gene are SGHTA and FQGNSA. J lost 3 bases, V lost 5 bases, and 10 bases had no gene match. The length of the CDR3 is 15 residues.

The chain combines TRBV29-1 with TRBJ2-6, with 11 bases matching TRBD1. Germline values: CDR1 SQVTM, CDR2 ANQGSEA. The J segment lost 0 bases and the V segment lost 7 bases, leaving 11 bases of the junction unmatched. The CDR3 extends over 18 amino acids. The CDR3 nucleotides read TGCAGCGCCCTAAACGGGACAGGGGGTCTCTCTGGGGCCAACGTCCTGACTTTC. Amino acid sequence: CSALNGTGGLSGANVLTF.

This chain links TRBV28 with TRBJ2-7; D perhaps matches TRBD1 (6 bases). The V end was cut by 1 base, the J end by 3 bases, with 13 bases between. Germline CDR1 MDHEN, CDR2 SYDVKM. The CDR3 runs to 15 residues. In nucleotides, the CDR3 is TGTGCCAGCAGTTTATTTTGGACAGACCACTACGAGCAGTACTTC. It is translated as CASSLFWTDHYEQYF.

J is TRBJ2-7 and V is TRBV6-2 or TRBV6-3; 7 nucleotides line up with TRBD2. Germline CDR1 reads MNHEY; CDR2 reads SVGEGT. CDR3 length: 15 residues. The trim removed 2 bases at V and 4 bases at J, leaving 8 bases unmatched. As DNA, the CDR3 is TGTGCCAGCAGTTACGCTAGCGGAGGCGTTTACGAGCAGTACTTC. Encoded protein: CASSYASGGVYEQYF.

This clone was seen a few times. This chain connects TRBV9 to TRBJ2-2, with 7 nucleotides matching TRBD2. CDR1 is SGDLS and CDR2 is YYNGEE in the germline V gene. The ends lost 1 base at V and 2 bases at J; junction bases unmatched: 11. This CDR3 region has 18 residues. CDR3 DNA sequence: TGTGCCAGCAGCGTACAAATCTTCACGGGAGGAAACACCGGGGAGCTGTTTTTT. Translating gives CASSVQIFTGGNTGELFF.

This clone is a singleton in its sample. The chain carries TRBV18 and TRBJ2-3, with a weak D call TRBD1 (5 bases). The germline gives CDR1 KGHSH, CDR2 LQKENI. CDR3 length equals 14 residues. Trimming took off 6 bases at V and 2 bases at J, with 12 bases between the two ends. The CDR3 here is CASSRQRDTDTQYF. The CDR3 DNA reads TGTGCCAGCTCCAGACAGAGAGACACAGATACGCAGTATTTT.

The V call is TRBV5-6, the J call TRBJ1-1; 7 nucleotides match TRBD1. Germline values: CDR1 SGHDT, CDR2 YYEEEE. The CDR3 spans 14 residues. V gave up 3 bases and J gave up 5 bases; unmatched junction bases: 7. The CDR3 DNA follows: TGTGCCAGCAGCTCCCACAGGGGCCAAACTGAAGCTTTCTTT. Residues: CASSSHRGQTEAFF.

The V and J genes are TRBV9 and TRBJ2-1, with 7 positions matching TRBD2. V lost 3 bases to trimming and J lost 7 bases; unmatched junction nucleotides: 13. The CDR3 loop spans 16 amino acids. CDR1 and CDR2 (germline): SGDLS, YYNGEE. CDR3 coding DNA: TGTGCCAGCAGCGGACCGTTGGTAGCGGGTAAAAATGAGCAGTTCTTC. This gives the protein CASSGPLVAGKNEQFF.

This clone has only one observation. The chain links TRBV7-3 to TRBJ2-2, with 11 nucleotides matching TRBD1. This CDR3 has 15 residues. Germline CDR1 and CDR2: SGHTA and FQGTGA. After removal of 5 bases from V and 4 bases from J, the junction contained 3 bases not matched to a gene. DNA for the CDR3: TGTGCCAGCAGCGGACAGGGGGCGGGCACCGGGGAGCTGTTTTTT. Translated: CASSGQGAGTGELFF.

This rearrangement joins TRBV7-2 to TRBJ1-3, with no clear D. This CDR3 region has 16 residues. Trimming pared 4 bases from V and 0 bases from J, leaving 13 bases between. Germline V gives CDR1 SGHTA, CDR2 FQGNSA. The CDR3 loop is CASSSQTDTSGNTIYF. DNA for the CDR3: TGTGCCAGCAGCTCACAGACGGATACCTCTGGAAACACCATATATTTT.

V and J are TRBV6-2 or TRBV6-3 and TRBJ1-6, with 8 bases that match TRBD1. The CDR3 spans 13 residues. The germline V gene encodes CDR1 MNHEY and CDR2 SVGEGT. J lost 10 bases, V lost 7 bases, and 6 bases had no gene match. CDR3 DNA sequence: TGTGCCAGCACCCCGGGACAGGTATCACCCCTCCACTTT. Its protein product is CASTPGQVSPLHF.

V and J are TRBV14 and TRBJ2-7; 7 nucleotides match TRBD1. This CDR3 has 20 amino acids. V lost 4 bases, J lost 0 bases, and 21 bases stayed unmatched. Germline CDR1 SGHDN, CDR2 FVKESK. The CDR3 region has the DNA TGTGCCAGCAGCCGAACAAGAAGGGTCTCCCGGGACAGTATCTCCTACGAGCAGTACTTC. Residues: CASSRTRRVSRDSISYEQYF.

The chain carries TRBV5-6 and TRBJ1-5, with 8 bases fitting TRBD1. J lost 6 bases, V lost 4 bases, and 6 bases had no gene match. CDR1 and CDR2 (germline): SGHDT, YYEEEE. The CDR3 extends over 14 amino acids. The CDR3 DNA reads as TGTGCCAGCAGCCGGACAGGGTGGTCTCAGCCCCAGCATTTT. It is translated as CASSRTGWSQPQHF.

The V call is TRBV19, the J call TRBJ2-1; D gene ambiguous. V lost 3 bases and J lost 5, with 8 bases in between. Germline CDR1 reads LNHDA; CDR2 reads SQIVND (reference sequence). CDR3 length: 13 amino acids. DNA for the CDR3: TGTGCCAGTAGTATCCTCCCCGACAATGAGCAGTTCTTC. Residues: CASSILPDNEQFF.

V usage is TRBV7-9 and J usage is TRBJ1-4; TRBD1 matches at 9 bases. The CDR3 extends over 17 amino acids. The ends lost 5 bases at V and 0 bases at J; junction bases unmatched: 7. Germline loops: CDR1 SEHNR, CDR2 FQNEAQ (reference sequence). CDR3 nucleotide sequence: TGTGCCAGCAGCAAGGATACAGGGGGCGCAACTAATGAAAAACTGTTTTTT. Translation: CASSKDTGGATNEKLFF.

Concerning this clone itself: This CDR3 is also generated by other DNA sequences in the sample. The CDR3 reads CASSFGSGELFF. DNA for the CDR3: TGCGCCAGCAGCTTCGGGAGCGGGGAGCTGTTTTTT. The chain links TRBV5-1 to TRBJ2-2, with a weak D call TRBD2 (6 bases). CDR1 and CDR2 from the germline V gene are SGHRS and YFSETQ. The CDR3 sequence is 12 residues long. Trimming pared 2 bases from V and 7 bases from J, leaving 6 bases between.

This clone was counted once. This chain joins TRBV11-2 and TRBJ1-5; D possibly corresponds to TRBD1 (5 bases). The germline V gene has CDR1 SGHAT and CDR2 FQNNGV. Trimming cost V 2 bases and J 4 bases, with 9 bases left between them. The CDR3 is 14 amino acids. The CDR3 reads CASSLISGNQPQHF. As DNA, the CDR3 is TGTGCCAGCAGCTTAATATCAGGGAATCAGCCCCAGCATTTT.

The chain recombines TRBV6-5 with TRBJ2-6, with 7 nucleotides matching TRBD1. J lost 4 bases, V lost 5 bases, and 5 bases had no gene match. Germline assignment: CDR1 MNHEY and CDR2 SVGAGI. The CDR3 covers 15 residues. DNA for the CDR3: TGTGCCAGCAGTCGTACAGGGGCCGGGGCCAACGTCCTGACTTTC. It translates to CASSRTGAGANVLTF.

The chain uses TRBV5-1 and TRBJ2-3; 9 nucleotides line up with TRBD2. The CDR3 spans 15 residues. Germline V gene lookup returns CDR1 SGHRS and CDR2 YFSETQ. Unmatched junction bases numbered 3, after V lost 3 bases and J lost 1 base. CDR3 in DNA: TGCGCCAGCAGCTCTAGCGGGACAGGCACAGATACGCAGTATTTT. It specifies CASSSSGTGTDTQYF.

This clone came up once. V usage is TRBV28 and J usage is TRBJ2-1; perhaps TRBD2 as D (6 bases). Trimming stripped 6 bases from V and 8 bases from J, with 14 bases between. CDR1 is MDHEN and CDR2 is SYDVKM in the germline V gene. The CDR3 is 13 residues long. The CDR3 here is CASRRLDRHEQFF. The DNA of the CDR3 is TGTGCCAGCAGAAGACTAGACCGCCATGAGCAGTTCTTC. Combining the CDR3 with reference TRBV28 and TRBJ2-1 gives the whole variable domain DVKVTQSSRYLVKRTGEKVFLECVQDMDHENMFWYRQDPGLGLRLIYFSYDVKMKEKGDIPEGYSVSREKKERFSLILESASTNQTSMYLCASRRLDRHEQFFGPGTRLTVL.

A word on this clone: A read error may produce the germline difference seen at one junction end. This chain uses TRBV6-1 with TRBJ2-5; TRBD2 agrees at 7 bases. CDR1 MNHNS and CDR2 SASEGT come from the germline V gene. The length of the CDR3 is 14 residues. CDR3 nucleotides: TGTGCCAGTAGTGACAGCGGGATGGAAGAGACCCAGTACTTC. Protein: CASSDSGMEETQYF.

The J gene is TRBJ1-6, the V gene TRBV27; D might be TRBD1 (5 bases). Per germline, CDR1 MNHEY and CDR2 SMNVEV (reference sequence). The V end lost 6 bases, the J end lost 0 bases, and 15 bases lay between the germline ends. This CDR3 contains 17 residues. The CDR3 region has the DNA TGTGCCAGCAGATTTTTGTCAGACAGCTCCTATAATTCACCCCTCCACTTT. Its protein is CASRFLSDSSYNSPLHF.

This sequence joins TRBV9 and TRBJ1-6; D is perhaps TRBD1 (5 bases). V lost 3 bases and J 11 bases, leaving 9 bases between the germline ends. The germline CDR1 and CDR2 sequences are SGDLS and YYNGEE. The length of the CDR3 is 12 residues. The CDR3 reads CASSGGGAPLHF. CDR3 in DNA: TGTGCCAGCAGCGGCGGGGGTGCACCCCTCCACTTT.

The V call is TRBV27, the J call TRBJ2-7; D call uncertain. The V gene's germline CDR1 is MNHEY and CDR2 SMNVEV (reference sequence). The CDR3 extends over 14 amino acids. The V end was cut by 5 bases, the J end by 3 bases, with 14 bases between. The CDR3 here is CASSPSTNHYEQYF. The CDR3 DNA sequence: TGTGCCAGCAGTCCATCGACAAACCACTACGAGCAGTACTTC.

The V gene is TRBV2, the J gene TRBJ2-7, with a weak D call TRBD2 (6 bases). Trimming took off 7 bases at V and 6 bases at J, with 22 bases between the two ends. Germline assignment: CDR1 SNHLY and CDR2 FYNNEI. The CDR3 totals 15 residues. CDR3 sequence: CASKLTGVFGVEQYF. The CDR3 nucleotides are TGTGCCAGCAAGCTGACGGGGGTATTCGGGGTCGAGCAGTACTTC.

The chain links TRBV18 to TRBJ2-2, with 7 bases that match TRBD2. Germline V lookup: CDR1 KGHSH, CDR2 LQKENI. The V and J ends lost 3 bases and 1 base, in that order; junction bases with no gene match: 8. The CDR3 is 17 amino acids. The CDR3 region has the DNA TGTGCCAGCTCACCCCCCCAAGGGGAGGGGAACACCGGGGAGCTGTTTTTT. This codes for CASSPPQGEGNTGELFF.

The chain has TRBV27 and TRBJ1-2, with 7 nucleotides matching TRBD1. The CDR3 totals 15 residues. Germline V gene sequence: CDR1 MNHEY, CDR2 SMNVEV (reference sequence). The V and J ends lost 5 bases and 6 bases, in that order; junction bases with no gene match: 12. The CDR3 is CASSPYQGGVDGYTF. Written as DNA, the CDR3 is TGTGCCAGCAGTCCCTACCAAGGGGGCGTGGATGGCTACACCTTC.